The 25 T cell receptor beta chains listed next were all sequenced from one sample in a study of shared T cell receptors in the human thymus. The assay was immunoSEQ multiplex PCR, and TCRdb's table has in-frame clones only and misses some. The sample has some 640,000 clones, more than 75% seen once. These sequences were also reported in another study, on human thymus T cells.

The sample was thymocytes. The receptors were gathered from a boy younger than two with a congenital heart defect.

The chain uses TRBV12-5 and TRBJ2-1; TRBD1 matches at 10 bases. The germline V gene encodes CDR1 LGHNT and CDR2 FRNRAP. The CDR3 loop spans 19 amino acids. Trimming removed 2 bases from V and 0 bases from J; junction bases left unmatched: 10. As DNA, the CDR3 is TGTGCTAGTGGTTTGTTAACGGACAGGGGGAGCCCCTCCTACAATGAGCAGTTCTTC. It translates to CASGLLTDRGSPSYNEQFF.

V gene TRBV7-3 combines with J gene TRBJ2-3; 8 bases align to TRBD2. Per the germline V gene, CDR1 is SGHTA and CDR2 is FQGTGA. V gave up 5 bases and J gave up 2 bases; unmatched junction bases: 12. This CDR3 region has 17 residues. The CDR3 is CASSLNSGVGATDTQYF. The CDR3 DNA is TGTGCCAGCAGCCTGAATAGCGGGGTTGGGGCCACAGATACGCAGTATTTT.

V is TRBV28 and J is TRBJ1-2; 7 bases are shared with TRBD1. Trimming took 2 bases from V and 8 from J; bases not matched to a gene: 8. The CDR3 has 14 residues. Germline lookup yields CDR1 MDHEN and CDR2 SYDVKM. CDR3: CASSLRTGTQGYTF. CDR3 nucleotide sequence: TGTGCCAGCAGTTTACGGACAGGAACGCAGGGCTACACCTTC.

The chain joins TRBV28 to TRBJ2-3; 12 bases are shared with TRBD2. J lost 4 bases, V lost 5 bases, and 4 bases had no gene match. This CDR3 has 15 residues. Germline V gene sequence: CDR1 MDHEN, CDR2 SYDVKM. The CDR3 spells CASSATSGRPDTQYF. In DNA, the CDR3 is TGTGCCAGCAGTGCTACTAGCGGGAGGCCAGATACGCAGTATTTT.

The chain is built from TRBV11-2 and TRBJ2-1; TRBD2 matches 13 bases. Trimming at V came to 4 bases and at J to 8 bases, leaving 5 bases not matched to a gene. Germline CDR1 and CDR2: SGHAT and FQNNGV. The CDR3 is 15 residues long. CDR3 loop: CASSSGTSGEDEQFF. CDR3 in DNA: TGTGCCAGCAGCTCCGGGACTAGCGGGGAAGATGAGCAGTTCTTC.

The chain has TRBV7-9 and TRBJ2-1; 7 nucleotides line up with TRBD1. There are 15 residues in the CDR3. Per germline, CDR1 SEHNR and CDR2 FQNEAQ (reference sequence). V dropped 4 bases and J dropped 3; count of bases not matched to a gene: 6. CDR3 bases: TGTGCCAGCAGCTCACCGGGACAGCACTACAATGAGCAGTTCTTC. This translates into CASSSPGQHYNEQFF.

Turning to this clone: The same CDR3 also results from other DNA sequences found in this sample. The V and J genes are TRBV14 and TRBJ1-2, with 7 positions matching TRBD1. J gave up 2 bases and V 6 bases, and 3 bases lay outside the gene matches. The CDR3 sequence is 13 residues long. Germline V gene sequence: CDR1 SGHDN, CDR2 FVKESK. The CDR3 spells CASSQDRNYGYTF. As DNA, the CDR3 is TGTGCCAGCAGTCAGGACAGGAACTATGGCTACACCTTC.

CDR3 DNA: TGTGCCAGCAGCTTGGACAGGGGGCGACTCATGAACACTGAAGCTTTCTTT. Translation: CASSLDRGRLMNTEAFF. The chain is built from TRBV11-2 and TRBJ1-1; 11 nucleotides align to TRBD1. Germline assignment: CDR1 SGHAT and CDR2 FQNNGV. There are 17 residues in the CDR3. Germline trimming cut 3 bases from V and 0 bases from J; bases unmatched to any gene: 6.

The CDR3 is CASSPNRAGTGNTIYF. DNA of the CDR3: TGTGCCAGCTCACCGAACAGGGCTGGAACTGGAAACACCATATATTTT. This chain links TRBV18 with TRBJ1-3, with D possibly TRBD1 on 6 matching bases. Germline V gene data show CDR1 as KGHSH and CDR2 as LQKENI. The length of the CDR3 is 16 residues. The V end lost 3 bases, the J end lost 2 bases, and 14 bases lay between the germline ends. Combining the CDR3 with reference TRBV18 and TRBJ1-3 gives the whole variable domain NAGVMQNPRHLVRRRGQEARLRCSPMKGHSHVYWYRQLPEEGLKFMVYLQKENIIDESGMPKERFSAEFPKEGPSILRIQQVVRGDSAAYFCASSPNRAGTGNTIYFGEGSWLTVV.

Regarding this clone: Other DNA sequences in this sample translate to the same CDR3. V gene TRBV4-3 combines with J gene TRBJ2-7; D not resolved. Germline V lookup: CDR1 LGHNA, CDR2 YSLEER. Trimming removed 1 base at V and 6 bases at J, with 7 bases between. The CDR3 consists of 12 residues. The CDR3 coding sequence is TGCGCCAGCAGCCAAGCGGGTGGCGAGCAGTACTTC. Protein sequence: CASSQAGGEQYF.

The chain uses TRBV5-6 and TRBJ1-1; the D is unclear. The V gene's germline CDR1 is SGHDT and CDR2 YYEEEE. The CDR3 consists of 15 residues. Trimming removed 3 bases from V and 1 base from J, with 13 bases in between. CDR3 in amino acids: CASSSAEESNTEAFF. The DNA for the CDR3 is TGTGCCAGCAGCTCAGCGGAGGAATCGAACACTGAAGCTTTCTTT.

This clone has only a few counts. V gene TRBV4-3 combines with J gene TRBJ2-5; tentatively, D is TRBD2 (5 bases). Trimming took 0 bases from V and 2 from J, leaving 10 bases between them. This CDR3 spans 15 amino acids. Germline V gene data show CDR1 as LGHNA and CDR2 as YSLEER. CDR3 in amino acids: CASSQEKRRQETQYF. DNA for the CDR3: TGCGCCAGCAGCCAAGAGAAGAGGAGGCAAGAGACCCAGTACTTC.

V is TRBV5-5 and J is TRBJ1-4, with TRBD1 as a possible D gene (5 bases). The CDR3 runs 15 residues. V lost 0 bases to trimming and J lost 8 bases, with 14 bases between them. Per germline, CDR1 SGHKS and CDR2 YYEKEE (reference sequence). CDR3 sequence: CASSLVGRGYEKLFF. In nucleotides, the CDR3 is TGTGCCAGCAGCTTGGTGGGTAGGGGTTACGAAAAACTGTTTTTT.

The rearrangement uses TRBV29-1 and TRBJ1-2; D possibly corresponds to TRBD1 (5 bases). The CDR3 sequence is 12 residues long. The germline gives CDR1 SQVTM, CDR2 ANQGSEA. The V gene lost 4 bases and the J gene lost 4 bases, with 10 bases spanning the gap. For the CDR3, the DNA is TGCAGCGTTGGACAGCCCCTCTATGGCTACACCTTC. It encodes CSVGQPLYGYTF.

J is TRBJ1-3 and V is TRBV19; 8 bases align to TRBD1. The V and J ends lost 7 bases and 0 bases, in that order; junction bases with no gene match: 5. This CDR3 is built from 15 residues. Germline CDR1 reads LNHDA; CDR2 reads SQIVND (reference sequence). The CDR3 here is CASMDRAYSGNTIYF. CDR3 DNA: TGTGCCAGTATGGACAGGGCCTACTCTGGAAACACCATATATTTT.

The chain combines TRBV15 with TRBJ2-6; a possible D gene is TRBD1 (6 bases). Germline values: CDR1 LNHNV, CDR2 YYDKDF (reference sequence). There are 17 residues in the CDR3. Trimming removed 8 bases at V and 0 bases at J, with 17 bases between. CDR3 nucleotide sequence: TGTGCCACCTCCCAACGGACAGTCCTCTCTGGGGCCAACGTCCTGACTTTC. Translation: CATSQRTVLSGANVLTF.

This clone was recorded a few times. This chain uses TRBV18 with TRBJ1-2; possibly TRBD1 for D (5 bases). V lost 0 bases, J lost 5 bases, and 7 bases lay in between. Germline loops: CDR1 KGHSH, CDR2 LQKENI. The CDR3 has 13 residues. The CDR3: CASSPPGRYGYTF. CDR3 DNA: TGTGCCAGCTCACCACCGGGGCGGTATGGCTACACCTTC. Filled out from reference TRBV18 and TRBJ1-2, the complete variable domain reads NAGVMQNPRHLVRRRGQEARLRCSPMKGHSHVYWYRQLPEEGLKFMVYLQKENIIDESGMPKERFSAEFPKEGPSILRIQQVVRGDSAAYFCASSPPGRYGYTFGSGTRLTVV.

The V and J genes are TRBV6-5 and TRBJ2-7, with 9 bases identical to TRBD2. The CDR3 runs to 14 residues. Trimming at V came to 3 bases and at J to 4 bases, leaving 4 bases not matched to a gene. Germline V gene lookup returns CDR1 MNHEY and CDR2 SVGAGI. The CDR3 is CASSYGREGYEQYF. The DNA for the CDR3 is TGTGCCAGCAGTTATGGGCGGGAGGGATACGAGCAGTACTTC.

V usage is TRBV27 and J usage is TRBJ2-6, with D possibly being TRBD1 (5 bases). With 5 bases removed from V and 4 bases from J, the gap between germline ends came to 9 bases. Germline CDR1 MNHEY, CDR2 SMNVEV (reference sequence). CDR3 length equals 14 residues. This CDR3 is CASSQGAGANVLTF. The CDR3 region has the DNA TGTGCCAGCAGTCAGGGCGCCGGGGCCAACGTCCTGACTTTC.

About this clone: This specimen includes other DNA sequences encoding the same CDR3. For the CDR3, the DNA is TGTGCCAGTAGTATCTCGGATACGCAGTATTTT. It codes for CASSISDTQYF. The chain combines TRBV19 with TRBJ2-3; D is unclear. Germline CDR1 reads LNHDA; CDR2 reads SQIVND (reference sequence). V was cut by 3 bases and J by 6 bases, with 4 bases left in between. The CDR3 spans 11 residues.

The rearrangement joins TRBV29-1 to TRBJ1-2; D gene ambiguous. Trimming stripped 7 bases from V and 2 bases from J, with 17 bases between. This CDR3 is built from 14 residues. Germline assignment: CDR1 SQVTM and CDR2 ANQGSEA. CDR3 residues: CSAWAPSLNYGYTF. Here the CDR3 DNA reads TGCAGCGCCTGGGCCCCCTCCTTGAACTATGGCTACACCTTC.

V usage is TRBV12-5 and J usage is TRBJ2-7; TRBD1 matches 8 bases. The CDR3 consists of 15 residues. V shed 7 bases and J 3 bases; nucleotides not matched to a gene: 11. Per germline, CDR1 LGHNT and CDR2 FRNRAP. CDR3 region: CASVAEDRVFYEQYF. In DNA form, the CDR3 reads TGTGCTAGTGTCGCTGAGGACAGGGTTTTCTACGAGCAGTACTTC.

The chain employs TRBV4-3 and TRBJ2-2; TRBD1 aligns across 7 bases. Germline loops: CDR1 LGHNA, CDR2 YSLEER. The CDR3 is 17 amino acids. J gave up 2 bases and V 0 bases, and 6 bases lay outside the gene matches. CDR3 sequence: CASSQEKRGPNTGELFF. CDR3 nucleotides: TGCGCCAGCAGCCAAGAGAAGAGGGGGCCTAACACCGGGGAGCTGTTTTTT.

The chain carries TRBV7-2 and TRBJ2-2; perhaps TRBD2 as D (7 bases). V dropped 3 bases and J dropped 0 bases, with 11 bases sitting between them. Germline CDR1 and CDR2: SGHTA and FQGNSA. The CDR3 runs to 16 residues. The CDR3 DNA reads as TGTGCCAGCAGCTTTGGGGGGGGCGCGAACACCGGGGAGCTGTTTTTT. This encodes CASSFGGGANTGELFF. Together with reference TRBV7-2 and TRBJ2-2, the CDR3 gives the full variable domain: GAGVSQSPSNKVTEKGKDVELRCDPISGHTALYWYRQSLGQGLEFLIYFQGNSAPDKSGLPSDRFSAERTGGSVSTLTIQRTQQEDSAVYLCASSFGGGANTGELFFGEGSRLTVL.

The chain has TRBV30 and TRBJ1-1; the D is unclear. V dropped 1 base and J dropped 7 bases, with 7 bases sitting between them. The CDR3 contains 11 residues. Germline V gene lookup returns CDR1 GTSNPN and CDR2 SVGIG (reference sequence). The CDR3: CAWSDSSEAFF. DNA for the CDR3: TGTGCCTGGAGTGACAGTAGTGAAGCTTTCTTT.